This T cell receptor beta chain came from a study of blood T cells in healthy people across ages. Primed by a sample-barcoded 5' primer and a J-beta primer mix, a second PCR proceeded for 7 to 11 cycles. Via MiXCR, TCRdb re-called the 5' RACE reads, giving one row per CDR3 protein. The data hold 1.5 million to 2 million distinct CDR3 sequences, with roughly 52% observed a single time. V was shortened by 5 bases and J by 5 bases, with 9 bases between the two germline ends. From germline, CDR1 is SGDLS and CDR2 YYNGEE. The CDR3 contains 12 residues. This TCR derives from a woman aged 40 to 49 in good health. This chain links TRBV9 with TRBJ2-3; D is perhaps TRBD1 or TRBD2 (5 bases each). The sample consisted of blood. The CDR3 region is CASRGVGDTQYF. DNA of the CDR3: TGTGCCAGCAGGGGGGTAGGAGATACGCAGTATTTT.